This T cell receptor (beta chain) was sequenced during a study of T cells in Graves' hyperthyroidism and ophthalmopathy. Study-level background: The blood sample was taken at first diagnosis, before treatment began.

RNA transcripts provided the source from which TCR beta CDR3 regions were amplified. During a first-round RT-PCR of the TCR CDR3, the HTBI primer set was used. TCRdb ran MiXCR on the multiplex PCR reads and lists one entry per CDR3 protein. The table lists fewer than 350,000 distinct CDR3 sequences, 15% of them singletons. CDR3 length: 15 residues. The V end lost 1 base, the J end lost 3 bases, and 13 bases lay between the germline ends. CDR1 MDHEN and CDR2 SYDVKM come from the germline V gene. This clonotype was observed many times. Antigen specificity is unknown. General study points: Onset of ophthalmopathy came a median around 7.1 months after the model predicted it. Researchers found most expanded thyroid clonotypes above 0.001 in blood as well.

On the basis of clinical symptoms, serum thyroxine and TRAb, thyroid ultrasound and orbital computed tomography, diagnoses were made. The sequencing input was blood. The sequence derives from a woman between 45 and 60 years old with Graves' hyperthyroidism that later progressed to Graves' ophthalmopathy. The chain links TRBV28 to TRBJ2-7, with D perhaps matching TRBD2 (6 bases). CDR3 amino acids: CASSLSAGLGYEQYF. The CDR3 DNA reads TGTGCCAGCAGTTTATCTGCGGGACTGGGCTACGAGCAGTACTTC.